Sequencing of this T cell receptor (beta chain) was carried out in a study of preoperative IRX-2 immunotherapy in early breast cancer. The J segment lost 0 bases and the V segment lost 2 bases, leaving 3 bases of the junction unmatched. This CDR3 spans 16 amino acids. Germline CDR1 LNHNV, CDR2 YYDKDF (reference sequence). Specified treatment: preoperative locoregional IRX-2 cytokine immunotherapy. Preoperative locoregional IRX-2 cytokine immunotherapy was tested in the phase Ib source study. The protocol was immunoSEQ multiplex PCR, while the TCRdb copy is restricted to in-frame clones and leaves out a portion. Found here are 2,000 to 2,500 clones, roughly 81% of them singletons; the top ten hold 5.6%.

This specimen consisted of tumor tissue, obtained before IRX-2 immunotherapy. V gene TRBV15 combines with J gene TRBJ2-4, with TRBD2 identical over 8 bases. This TCR was sampled from a human donor with breast cancer. In DNA form, the CDR3 reads TGTGCCACCAGCAGAATAGCGGGGTTAGCCAAAAACATTCAGTACTTC. Encoded protein: CATSRIAGLAKNIQYF.